What follows describes a single TCR beta chain. These data come from a study of T cell changes during pregnancy in multiple sclerosis. From germline, CDR1 is SNHLY and CDR2 FYNNEI. Trimming at V came to 5 bases and at J to 7 bases, leaving 11 bases not matched to a gene. The CDR3 is made up of 15 amino acids. Assay: immunoSEQ multiplex PCR; the TCRdb copy retains only in-frame clones and omits some. In the table there are over 45,000 clones, 88% of which are singletons. This receptor was identified in a female donor with multiple sclerosis, enrolled in a pregnancy study. The chain carries TRBV2 and TRBJ1-5; 7 bases fit TRBD1. The material sequenced was CD4+ T cells from peripheral blood mononuclear cells, taken in the second trimester of pregnancy. The CDR3 region has the DNA TGTGCCAGCAGTTCACAGGGGCAACAAGGGCAGCCCCAGCATTTT. Amino acids: CASSSQGQQGQPQHF.